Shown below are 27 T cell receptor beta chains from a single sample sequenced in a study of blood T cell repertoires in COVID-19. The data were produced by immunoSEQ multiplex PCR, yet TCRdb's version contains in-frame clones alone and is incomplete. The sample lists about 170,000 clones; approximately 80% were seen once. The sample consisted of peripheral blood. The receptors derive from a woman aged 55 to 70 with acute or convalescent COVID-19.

CDR3 sequence: CASSQDVHQTGDTGELFF. The CDR3 nucleotides read TGTGCCAGCAGCCAAGATGTCCACCAGACAGGGGACACCGGGGAGCTGTTTTTT. V is TRBV3-1 (or the pseudogene TRBV3-2) and J is TRBJ2-2, with 8 bases that match TRBD1. Unmatched junction bases numbered 9, after V lost 0 bases and J lost 3 bases. This CDR3 spans 18 amino acids. Germline-derived CDR1 and CDR2 are LGHDT and YNNKEL (reference sequence).

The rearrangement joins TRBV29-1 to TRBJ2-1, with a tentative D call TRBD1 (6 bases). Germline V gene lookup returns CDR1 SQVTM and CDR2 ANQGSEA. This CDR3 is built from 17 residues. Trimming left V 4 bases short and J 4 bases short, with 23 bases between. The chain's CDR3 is CSVAGDNSLTLYNEQFF. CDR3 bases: TGCAGCGTTGCCGGGGACAACTCGCTCACCCTTTACAATGAGCAGTTCTTC.

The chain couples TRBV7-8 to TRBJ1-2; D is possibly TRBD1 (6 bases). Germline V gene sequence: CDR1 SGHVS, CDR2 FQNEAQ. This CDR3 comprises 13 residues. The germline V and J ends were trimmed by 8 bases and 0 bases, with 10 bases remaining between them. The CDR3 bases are TGTGCCAGCGGACAGTTAGCTAACTATGGCTACACCTTC. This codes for CASGQLANYGYTF.

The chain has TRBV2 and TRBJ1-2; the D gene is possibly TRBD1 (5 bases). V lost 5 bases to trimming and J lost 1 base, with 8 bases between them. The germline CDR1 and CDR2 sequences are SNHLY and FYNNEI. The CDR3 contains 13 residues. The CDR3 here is CASSNGHNYGYTF. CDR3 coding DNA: TGTGCCAGCAGTAATGGACATAACTATGGCTACACCTTC.

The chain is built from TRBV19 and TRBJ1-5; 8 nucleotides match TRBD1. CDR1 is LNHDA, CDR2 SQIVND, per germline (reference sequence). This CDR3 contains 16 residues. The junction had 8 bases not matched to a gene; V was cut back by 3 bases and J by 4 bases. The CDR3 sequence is CASSILDRGFNQPQHF. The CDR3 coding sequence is TGTGCCAGTAGTATCTTAGACAGGGGCTTTAATCAGCCCCAGCATTTT.

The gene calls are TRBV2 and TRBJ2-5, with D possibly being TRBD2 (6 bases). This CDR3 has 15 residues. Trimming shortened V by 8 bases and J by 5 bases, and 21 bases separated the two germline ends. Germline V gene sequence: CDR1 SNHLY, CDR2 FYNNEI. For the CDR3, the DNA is TGTGCCAGCTGTCTTTTTGGGGGAGGACGGGAGACCCAGTACTTC. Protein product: CASCLFGGGRETQYF.

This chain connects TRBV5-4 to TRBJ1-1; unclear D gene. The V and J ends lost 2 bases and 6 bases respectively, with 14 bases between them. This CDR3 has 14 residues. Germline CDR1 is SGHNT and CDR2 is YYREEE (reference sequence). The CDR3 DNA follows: TGTGCCAGCAGCTTAGGGCGTCGGGATCCTGAAGCTTTCTTT. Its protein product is CASSLGRRDPEAFF. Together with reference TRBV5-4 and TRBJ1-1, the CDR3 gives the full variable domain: ETGVTQSPTHLIKTRGQQVTLRCSSQSGHNTVSWYQQALGQGPQFIFQYYREEENGRGNFPPRFSGLQFPNYSSELNVNALELDDSALYLCASSLGRRDPEAFFGQGTRLTVV.

The CDR3 here is CSASPWTSGGEETQYF. The DNA for the CDR3 is TGCAGTGCTAGTCCCTGGACTAGCGGGGGCGAGGAGACCCAGTACTTC. This chain joins TRBV20-1 and TRBJ2-5; 13 nucleotides match TRBD2. Germline V gives CDR1 DFQATT, CDR2 SNEGSKA (reference sequence). Losses at the gene ends were 3 bases for V and 5 bases for J; bases not matched to a gene: 9. CDR3 length: 16 residues.

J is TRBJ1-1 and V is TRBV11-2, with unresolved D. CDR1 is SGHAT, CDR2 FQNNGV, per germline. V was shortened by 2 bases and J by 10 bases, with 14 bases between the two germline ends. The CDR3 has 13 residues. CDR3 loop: CASSLNMQRRAFF. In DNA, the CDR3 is TGTGCCAGCAGCTTAAACATGCAGAGGCGAGCTTTCTTT. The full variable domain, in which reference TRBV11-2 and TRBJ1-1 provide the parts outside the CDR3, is EAGVAQSPRYKIIEKRQSVAFWCNPISGHATLYWYQQILGQGPKLLIQFQNNGVVDDSQLPKDRFSAERLKGVDSTLKIQPAKLEDSAVYLCASSLNMQRRAFFGQGTRLTVV.

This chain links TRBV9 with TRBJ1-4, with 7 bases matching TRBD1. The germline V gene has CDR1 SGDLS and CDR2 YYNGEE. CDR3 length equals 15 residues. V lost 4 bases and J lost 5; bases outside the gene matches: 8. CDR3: CASSPRTGPNEKLFF. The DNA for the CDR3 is TGTGCCAGCAGCCCCCGGACAGGCCCGAATGAAAAACTGTTTTTT.

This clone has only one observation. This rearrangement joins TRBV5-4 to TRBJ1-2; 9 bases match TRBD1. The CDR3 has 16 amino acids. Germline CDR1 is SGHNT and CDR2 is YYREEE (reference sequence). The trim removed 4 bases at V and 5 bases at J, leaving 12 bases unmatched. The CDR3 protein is CASSPGTGSERYGYTF. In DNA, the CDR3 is TGTGCCAGCAGCCCAGGGACAGGGAGTGAGAGGTATGGCTACACCTTC.

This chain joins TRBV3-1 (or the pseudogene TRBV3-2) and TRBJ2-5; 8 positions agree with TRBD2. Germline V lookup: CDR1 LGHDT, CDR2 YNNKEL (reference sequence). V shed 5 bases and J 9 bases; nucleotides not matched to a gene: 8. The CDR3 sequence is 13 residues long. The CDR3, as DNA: TGTGCCAGCAGCTCCGGGGGGGTCGAGGCCCAGTACTTC. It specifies CASSSGGVEAQYF.

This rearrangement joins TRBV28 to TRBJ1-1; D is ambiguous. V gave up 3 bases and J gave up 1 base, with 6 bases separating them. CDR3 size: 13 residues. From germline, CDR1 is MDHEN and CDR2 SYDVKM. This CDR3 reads CASSLGRNTEAFF. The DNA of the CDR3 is TGTGCCAGCAGTTTGGGGAGGAACACTGAAGCTTTCTTT.

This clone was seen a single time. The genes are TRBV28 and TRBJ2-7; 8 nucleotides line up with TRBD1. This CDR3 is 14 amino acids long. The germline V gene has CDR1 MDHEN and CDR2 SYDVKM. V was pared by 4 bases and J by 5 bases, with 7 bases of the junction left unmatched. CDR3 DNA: TGTGCCAGCAGTTCCCGGACAGGGTACGACGAGCAGTACTTC. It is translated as CASSSRTGYDEQYF.

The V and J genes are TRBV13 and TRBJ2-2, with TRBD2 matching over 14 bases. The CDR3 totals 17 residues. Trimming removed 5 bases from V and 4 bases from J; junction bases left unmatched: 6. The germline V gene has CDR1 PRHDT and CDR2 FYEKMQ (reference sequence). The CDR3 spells CASSPNGTSGGTGELFF. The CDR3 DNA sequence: TGTGCCAGCAGCCCCAATGGGACTAGCGGGGGCACCGGGGAGCTGTTTTTT.

The CDR3 bases are TGTGCCAGCTCTAGGGGAGGAACTAATGAAAAACTGTTTTTT. Translating it yields CASSRGGTNEKLFF. The V call is TRBV3-1 (or the pseudogene TRBV3-2), the J call TRBJ1-4, with D possibly TRBD1 on 5 matching bases. CDR3 length: 14 amino acids. Germline V gene lookup returns CDR1 LGHDT and CDR2 YNNKEL (reference sequence). V dropped 8 bases and J dropped 1 base, with 11 bases sitting between them.

The CDR3, as DNA: TGTGCCACCAGTGCTCCGGGACAGGGCTCCTATGGCTACACCTTC. Translated: CATSAPGQGSYGYTF. The rearrangement joins TRBV24-1 to TRBJ1-2; TRBD1 matches at 9 bases. Germline-derived CDR1 and CDR2 are KGHDR and SFDVKD. The CDR3 is 15 amino acids. V shed 5 bases, J shed 4 bases, and the junction held 7 bases outside the gene matches.

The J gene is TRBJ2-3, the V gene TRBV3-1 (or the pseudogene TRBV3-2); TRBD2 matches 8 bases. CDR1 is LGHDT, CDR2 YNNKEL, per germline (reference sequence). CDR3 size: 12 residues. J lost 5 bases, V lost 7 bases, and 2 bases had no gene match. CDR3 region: CASNRGGDTQYF. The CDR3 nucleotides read TGTGCCAGCAACCGGGGGGGAGATACGCAGTATTTT.

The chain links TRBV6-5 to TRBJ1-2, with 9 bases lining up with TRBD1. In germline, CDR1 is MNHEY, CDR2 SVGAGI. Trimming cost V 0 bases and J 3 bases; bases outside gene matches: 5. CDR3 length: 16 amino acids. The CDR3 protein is CASSYSGQGIYYGYTF. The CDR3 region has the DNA TGTGCCAGCAGTTACTCGGGACAGGGTATCTACTATGGCTACACCTTC.

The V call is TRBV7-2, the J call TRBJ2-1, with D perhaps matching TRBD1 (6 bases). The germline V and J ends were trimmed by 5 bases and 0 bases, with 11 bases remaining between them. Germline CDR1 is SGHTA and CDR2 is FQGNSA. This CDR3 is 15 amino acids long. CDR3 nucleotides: TGTGCCAGCAGCGTGGACAGTAGCTCCTACAATGAGCAGTTCTTC. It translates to CASSVDSSSYNEQFF. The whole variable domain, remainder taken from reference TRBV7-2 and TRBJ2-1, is GAGVSQSPSNKVTEKGKDVELRCDPISGHTALYWYRQSLGQGLEFLIYFQGNSAPDKSGLPSDRFSAERTGGSVSTLTIQRTQQEDSAVYLCASSVDSSSYNEQFFGPGTRLTVL.

CDR3 amino acids: CATSSQGAGQPQHF. For the CDR3, the DNA is TGTGCCACCAGTTCCCAGGGGGCCGGTCAGCCCCAGCATTTT. The chain joins TRBV24-1 to TRBJ1-5, with 8 nucleotides matching TRBD1. With V trimmed by 6 bases and J by 6 bases, 6 bases remained unmatched. The CDR3 sequence is 14 residues long. CDR1 and CDR2 from the germline V gene are KGHDR and SFDVKD.

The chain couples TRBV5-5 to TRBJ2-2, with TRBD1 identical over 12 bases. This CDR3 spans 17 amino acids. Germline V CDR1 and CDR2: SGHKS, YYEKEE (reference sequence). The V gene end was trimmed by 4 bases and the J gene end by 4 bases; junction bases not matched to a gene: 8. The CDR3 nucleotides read TGTGCCAGCAGCCAACGGGGACAGGGGGCTACCACCGGGGAGCTGTTTTTT. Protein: CASSQRGQGATTGELFF.

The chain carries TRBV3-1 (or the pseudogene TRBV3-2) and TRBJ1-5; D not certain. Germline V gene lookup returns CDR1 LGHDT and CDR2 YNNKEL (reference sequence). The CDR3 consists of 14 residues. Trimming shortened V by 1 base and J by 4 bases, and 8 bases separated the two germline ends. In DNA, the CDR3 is TGTGCCAGCAGCCAAGCGGCCGGGAATCAGCCCCAGCATTTT. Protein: CASSQAAGNQPQHF.

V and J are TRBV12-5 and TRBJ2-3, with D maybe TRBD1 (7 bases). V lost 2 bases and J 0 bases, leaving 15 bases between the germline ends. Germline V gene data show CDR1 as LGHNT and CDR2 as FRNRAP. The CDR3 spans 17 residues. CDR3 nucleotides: TGTGCTAGTGGTTTGCCCCGACAGGGAGGAAGCACAGATACGCAGTATTTT. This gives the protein CASGLPRQGGSTDTQYF. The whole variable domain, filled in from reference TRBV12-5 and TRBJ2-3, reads DARVTQTPRHKVTEMGQEVTMRCQPILGHNTVFWYRQTMMQGLELLAYFRNRAPLDDSGMPKDRFSAEMPDATLATLKIQPSEPRDSAVYFCASGLPRQGGSTDTQYFGPGTRLTVL.

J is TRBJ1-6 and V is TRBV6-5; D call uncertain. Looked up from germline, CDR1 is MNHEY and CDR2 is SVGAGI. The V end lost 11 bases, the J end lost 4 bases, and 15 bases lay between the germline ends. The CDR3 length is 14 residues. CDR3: CALAREPYNSPLHF. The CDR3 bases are TGTGCCTTGGCCCGGGAGCCTTATAATTCACCCCTCCACTTT.

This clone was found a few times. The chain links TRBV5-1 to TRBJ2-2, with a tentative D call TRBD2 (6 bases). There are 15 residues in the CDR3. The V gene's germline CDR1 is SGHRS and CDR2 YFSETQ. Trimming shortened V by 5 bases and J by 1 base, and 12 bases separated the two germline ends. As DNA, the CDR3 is TGCGCCAGCAGTCCGACCGGGAGGAACACCGGGGAGCTGTTTTTT. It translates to CASSPTGRNTGELFF.

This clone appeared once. The CDR3 coding sequence is TGCGCCAGCAGCTTGGGAGGACGGACAGTTGAAAAACTGTTTTTT. It encodes CASSLGGRTVEKLFF. The chain employs TRBV5-1 and TRBJ1-4; maybe TRBD1 (6 bases). The germline CDR1 and CDR2 sequences are SGHRS and YFSETQ. The length of the CDR3 is 15 residues. The V gene lost 0 bases and the J gene lost 7 bases, with 13 bases spanning the gap.